These 31 T cell receptor beta chains were sequenced from one sample in a study of blood T cell repertoires in COVID-19. TCRdb's copy holds only in-frame clones and misses some; the assay was immunoSEQ multiplex PCR. The sample lists more than 20,000 clones; 75% to 95% were seen once. Sequenced material: peripheral blood. The receptors come from a human donor in a cohort sampled during active COVID-19.

The rearrangement joins TRBV6-5 to TRBJ2-7; a possible D gene is TRBD1 (6 bases). V shed 6 bases and J shed 3 bases, with 6 bases lying between them. This CDR3 has 11 amino acids. Germline CDR1 and CDR2: MNHEY and SVGAGI. CDR3 loop: CASRGHYEQYF. The CDR3 DNA is TGTGCCAGCAGGGGACACTACGAGCAGTACTTC.

This chain connects TRBV11-2 to TRBJ2-5, with a possible D match to TRBD1 (5 bases). Germline V CDR1 and CDR2: SGHAT, FQNNGV. The CDR3 runs 15 residues. The germline V and J ends were trimmed by 0 bases and 1 base, with 9 bases remaining between them. The CDR3 here is CASSLDGDSQETQYF. Written as DNA, the CDR3 is TGTGCCAGCAGCTTAGATGGCGACAGCCAAGAGACCCAGTACTTC.

This clone was detected once. The rearrangement joins TRBV7-9 to TRBJ2-7; 8 bases agree with TRBD1. This CDR3 spans 15 amino acids. The junction had 8 bases not matched to a gene; V was cut back by 0 bases and J by 7 bases. The germline gives CDR1 SEHNR, CDR2 FQNEAQ (reference sequence). This CDR3 reads CASSLAVDRGGEQYF. CDR3 nucleotides: TGTGCCAGCAGCTTAGCAGTTGACAGGGGTGGTGAGCAGTACTTC.

CDR3 in DNA: TGTGCCAGCAGTGAAGGCCGGGAAACCGGGGAGCTGTTTTTT. Its translation: CASSEGRETGELFF. The chain uses TRBV25-1 and TRBJ2-2, with a possible D match to TRBD2 (5 bases). CDR1 is MGHDK, CDR2 SYGVNS, per germline. This CDR3 region has 14 residues. V lost 2 bases and J lost 5, with 9 bases in between.

The chain couples TRBV5-6 to TRBJ1-5; 7 nucleotides match TRBD1. The CDR3 length is 15 residues. V shed 2 bases, J shed 2 bases, and the junction held 4 bases outside the gene matches. Germline V gene data show CDR1 as SGHDT and CDR2 as YYEEEE. CDR3 region: CASSLGGAGNQPQHF. The CDR3, as DNA: TGTGCCAGCAGCTTAGGGGGCGCCGGCAATCAGCCCCAGCATTTT.

This clone was observed a single time. This sequence joins TRBV27 and TRBJ1-4; 7 positions match TRBD1. CDR1 and CDR2 (germline): MNHEY, SMNVEV (reference sequence). With V trimmed by 0 bases and J by 6 bases, 4 bases remained unmatched. The CDR3 loop spans 15 amino acids. CDR3: CASSLSGQSDEKLFF. The CDR3 DNA follows: TGTGCCAGCAGTTTATCGGGACAGAGTGATGAAAAACTGTTTTTT. The full variable domain, with the rest looked up from reference TRBV27 and TRBJ1-4, is EAQVTQNPRYLITVTGKKLTVTCSQNMNHEYMSWYRQDPGLGLRQIYYSMNVEVTDKGDVPEGYKVSRKEKRNFPLILESPSPNQTSLYFCASSLSGQSDEKLFFGSGTQLSVL.

This sequence joins TRBV20-1 and TRBJ2-1; D is possibly TRBD1 (5 bases). The CDR3 contains 18 residues. CDR1 DFQATT and CDR2 SNEGSKA come from the germline V gene (reference sequence). Trimming cost V 3 bases and J 6 bases, with 27 bases left between them. CDR3 nucleotide sequence: TGCAGTGCTAGTTCAGGGTTTGGACACACCCCAGTAGCCAATGAGCAGTTCTTC. Translated: CSASSGFGHTPVANEQFF.

This sequence joins TRBV7-2 and TRBJ2-1, with 10 bases aligning to TRBD2. V was clipped by 4 bases and J by 1 base; unmatched bases: 1. Germline CDR1 and CDR2: SGHTA and FQGNSA. This CDR3 spans 15 amino acids. CDR3 coding DNA: TGTGCCAGCAGCTATAGCGGGGGGTCCTACAATGAGCAGTTCTTC. It yields the protein CASSYSGGSYNEQFF.

The J gene is TRBJ2-7, the V gene TRBV6-2 or TRBV6-3; D is possibly TRBD1 (6 bases). Trimming cost V 5 bases and J 1 base, with 9 bases left between them. CDR1 and CDR2 (germline): MNHEY, SVGEGT. The CDR3 spans 13 residues. This chain's CDR3 is CASSRQASYEQYF. The CDR3 nucleotides are TGTGCCAGCAGTCGACAGGCGTCCTACGAGCAGTACTTC.

J is TRBJ1-2 and V is TRBV5-5, with 10 bases identical to TRBD1. This CDR3 is 18 amino acids long. The V and J ends lost 0 bases and 6 bases, in that order; junction bases with no gene match: 14. Germline-derived CDR1 and CDR2 are SGHKS and YYEKEE (reference sequence). The CDR3 here is CASSLAMGQGPSSDGYTF. In nucleotides, the CDR3 is TGTGCCAGCAGCTTGGCTATGGGACAGGGGCCCTCTAGCGATGGCTACACCTTC.

The chain employs TRBV7-8 and TRBJ2-7; 12 nucleotides match TRBD2. The V and J ends lost 2 bases and 0 bases, in that order; junction bases with no gene match: 11. CDR1 is SGHVS and CDR2 is FQNEAQ in the germline V gene. The CDR3 covers 19 residues. CDR3 nucleotides: TGTGCCAGCAGCTTAAAGGCTGTAACTAGCGGGGGGTTCTCCTACGAGCAGTACTTC. Protein: CASSLKAVTSGGFSYEQYF.

The rearrangement uses TRBV10-3 and TRBJ1-2; D is ambiguous. Trimming stripped 2 bases from V and 0 bases from J, with 10 bases between. In germline, CDR1 is ENHRY, CDR2 SYGVKD. The CDR3 runs 15 residues. The CDR3: CAISEMEQSNYGYTF. CDR3 bases: TGTGCCATCAGTGAGATGGAGCAGTCTAACTATGGCTACACCTTC.

This clone was recorded once. The chain recombines TRBV18 with TRBJ1-1; D might be TRBD1 (6 bases). The V and J ends lost 6 bases and 2 bases respectively, with 19 bases between them. Germline values: CDR1 KGHSH, CDR2 LQKENI. The CDR3 has 16 amino acids. The DNA for the CDR3 is TGTGCCAGCTCCACCGGTACAGGGCGATTAAACACTGAAGCTTTCTTT. This gives the protein CASSTGTGRLNTEAFF. The variable domain in full, completed from reference TRBV18 and TRBJ1-1, reads NAGVMQNPRHLVRRRGQEARLRCSPMKGHSHVYWYRQLPEEGLKFMVYLQKENIIDESGMPKERFSAEFPKEGPSILRIQQVVRGDSAAYFCASSTGTGRLNTEAFFGQGTRLTVV.

The chain is built from TRBV7-9 and TRBJ1-2; 7 nucleotides match TRBD1. V was pared by 6 bases and J by 4 bases, with 11 bases of the junction left unmatched. The CDR3 sequence is 15 residues long. CDR1 is SEHNR, CDR2 FQNEAQ, per germline (reference sequence). The chain's CDR3 is CASRYTGAKGYGYTF. CDR3 nucleotides: TGTGCCAGCAGATATACAGGGGCGAAAGGCTATGGCTACACCTTC.

J is TRBJ2-7 and V is TRBV12-3 or TRBV12-4; D remains unclear. Trimming left V 5 bases short and J 4 bases short, with 9 bases between. This CDR3 has 12 residues. This CDR3 reads CASSAFNYEQYF. The CDR3 nucleotides are TGTGCCAGCAGTGCGTTCAATTACGAGCAGTACTTC.

The V gene is TRBV12-5, the J gene TRBJ1-1; D is possibly TRBD1 (5 bases). Between the trimmed V and J ends, which lost 0 bases and 11 bases, there was a span of 16 bases. CDR1 LGHNT and CDR2 FRNRAP come from the germline V gene. The CDR3 loop spans 14 amino acids. DNA of the CDR3: TGTGCTAGTGGTTTGGTACTGGGTCAGGGCGGCGCTTTCTTT. Its translation is CASGLVLGQGGAFF.

The V and J genes are TRBV6-5 and TRBJ1-1, with D possibly TRBD1 on 5 matching bases. V lost 6 bases and J 6 bases, leaving 14 bases between the germline ends. The CDR3 consists of 13 residues. The germline V gene has CDR1 MNHEY and CDR2 SVGAGI. CDR3 coding DNA: TGTGCCAGCAGAATAGCCAGGGAGGCTGAAGCTTTCTTT. Residues: CASRIAREAEAFF.

The genes are TRBV6-4 and TRBJ1-6, with 7 bases aligning to TRBD1. The germline CDR1 and CDR2 sequences are MRHNA and SNTAGT. The J segment lost 7 bases and the V segment lost 6 bases, leaving 6 bases of the junction unmatched. The CDR3 runs to 14 residues. The CDR3 nucleotides are TGTGCCAGCAGCGCGGGACAGTTCAATTCACCCCTCCACTTT. This translates into CASSAGQFNSPLHF.

The V call is TRBV6-2 or TRBV6-3, the J call TRBJ2-3; perhaps TRBD2 as D (6 bases). The CDR3 is 16 amino acids. Trimming left V 2 bases short and J 1 base short, with 13 bases between. Germline lookup yields CDR1 MNHEY and CDR2 SVGEGT. The CDR3, as DNA: TGTGCCAGCAGTTACGGGGCTTGGGGGGGCACAGATACGCAGTATTTT. This translates into CASSYGAWGGTDTQYF.

The gene calls are TRBV5-4 and TRBJ2-7; 7 positions match TRBD1. With V trimmed by 0 bases and J by 1 base, 4 bases remained unmatched. The germline CDR1 and CDR2 sequences are SGHNT and YYREEE (reference sequence). The CDR3 totals 15 residues. CDR3 loop: CASSLEGAGSYEQYF. In DNA, the CDR3 is TGTGCCAGCAGCTTGGAGGGGGCAGGATCCTACGAGCAGTACTTC.

The chain couples TRBV6-2 or TRBV6-3 to TRBJ2-7; TRBD1 matches at 7 bases. Losses at the gene ends were 1 base for V and 6 bases for J; bases not matched to a gene: 9. Germline CDR1 reads MNHEY; CDR2 reads SVGEGT. CDR3 length: 15 amino acids. This chain's CDR3 is CASSYLVTGLSEQYF. Here the CDR3 DNA reads TGTGCCAGCAGTTACTTGGTGACAGGGTTATCCGAGCAGTACTTC.

This chain links TRBV19 with TRBJ1-2; unclear D gene. Trimming stripped 5 bases from V and 5 bases from J, with 24 bases between. The germline gives CDR1 LNHDA, CDR2 SQIVND (reference sequence). The CDR3 extends over 17 amino acids. The CDR3 here is CASSSFERRGPLYGYTF. Here the CDR3 DNA reads TGTGCCAGTAGTTCCTTTGAGCGACGAGGCCCCCTGTATGGCTACACCTTC.

The V and J genes are TRBV6-5 and TRBJ2-7, with 7 bases lining up with TRBD1. Germline CDR1 and CDR2: MNHEY and SVGAGI. The length of the CDR3 is 15 residues. J was trimmed by 9 bases and V by 0 bases; bases with no gene match: 11. The CDR3 is CASSYSTTGRVGQYF. The CDR3 nucleotides are TGTGCCAGCAGTTACTCCACGACAGGGAGAGTGGGGCAGTACTTC.

The chain combines TRBV7-9 with TRBJ2-7; 8 bases agree with TRBD1. The germline V gene has CDR1 SEHNR and CDR2 FQNEAQ (reference sequence). V trimming: 0 bases; J trimming: 4 bases; junction bases outside the gene matches: 5. The CDR3 is 15 amino acids. The CDR3 spells CASSLAQGAGYEQYF. DNA of the CDR3: TGTGCCAGCAGCTTAGCGCAGGGGGCAGGGTACGAGCAGTACTTC.

This chain joins TRBV3-1 (or the pseudogene TRBV3-2) and TRBJ2-5; 8 bases align to TRBD1. Germline CDR1 LGHDT, CDR2 YNNKEL (reference sequence). This CDR3 region has 14 residues. After removal of 7 bases from V and 3 bases from J, the junction contained 7 bases not matched to a gene. The CDR3 sequence is CASNLPGQEETQYF. As DNA, the CDR3 is TGTGCCAGCAACCTACCGGGACAGGAAGAGACCCAGTACTTC.

This chain connects TRBV19 to TRBJ2-2, with D hard to call. The CDR3 spans 12 residues. V lost 8 bases and J lost 3, with 7 bases in between. CDR1 and CDR2 (germline): LNHDA, SQIVND (reference sequence). The CDR3 DNA reads as TGTGCCAGTTGGCAGTACACCGGGGAGCTGTTTTTT. It yields the protein CASWQYTGELFF.

The CDR3 region has the DNA TGCGCCAGCAGATTGGGGACTAGCGGGCTCAATGAGCAGTTCTTC. It codes for CASRLGTSGLNEQFF. The chain carries TRBV10-2 and TRBJ2-1, with 12 bases matching TRBD2. V shed 6 bases, J shed 6 bases, and the junction held 6 bases outside the gene matches. This CDR3 region has 15 residues. Germline V CDR1 and CDR2: WSHSY, SAAADI.

The chain employs TRBV2 and TRBJ1-3; no reliable D call. Between the trimmed V and J ends, which lost 4 bases and 0 bases, there was a span of 10 bases. The length of the CDR3 is 15 residues. The germline gives CDR1 SNHLY, CDR2 FYNNEI. The CDR3 loop is CASSVSASSGNTIYF. The DNA of the CDR3 is TGTGCCAGCAGTGTCAGCGCGAGCTCTGGAAACACCATATATTTT.

The V gene is TRBV6-5, the J gene TRBJ2-5; 12 positions agree with TRBD2. CDR3 length: 15 amino acids. The germline V gene has CDR1 MNHEY and CDR2 SVGAGI. The V gene end was trimmed by 4 bases and the J gene end by 3 bases; junction bases not matched to a gene: 3. This chain's CDR3 is CASSSSGGVKETQYF. CDR3 bases: TGTGCCAGCAGTTCTAGCGGGGGGGTTAAAGAGACCCAGTACTTC.

The V and J genes are TRBV4-1 and TRBJ1-5; 7 bases agree with TRBD1. The trim removed 4 bases at V and 4 bases at J, leaving 10 bases unmatched. The CDR3 is 16 residues long. Germline loops: CDR1 MGHRA, CDR2 YSYEKL. CDR3 sequence (DNA): TGCGCCAGCAGCCCCCTCCTACAGGGGAAAAATCAGCCCCAGCATTTT. Its protein product is CASSPLLQGKNQPQHF.

The chain has TRBV5-4 and TRBJ1-1, with a weak D call TRBD1 (6 bases). Trimming removed 4 bases at V and 2 bases at J, with 15 bases between. This CDR3 spans 15 amino acids. Germline CDR1 reads SGHNT; CDR2 reads YYREEE (reference sequence). The CDR3 protein is CASSRGQLGNTEAFF. CDR3 DNA: TGTGCCAGCAGCCGAGGACAGCTAGGTAACACTGAAGCTTTCTTT.